Below, 24 T cell receptor beta chains from the same sample are listed, as sequenced in a study of identical twins. A single record per CDR3 protein comes from TCRdb applying MiXCR to the 5' RACE reads. The sample shows around 680,000 distinct CDR3 sequences, around 8.6% of them seen only once. These records were also assigned to another study, of yellow fever vaccine responses in identical twins.

Specimen: PBMCs. Receptor source: a woman aged 18 to 35 in good health.

V usage is TRBV29-1 and J usage is TRBJ2-1, with D uncertain. CDR3 length: 11 residues. Trimming pared 4 bases from V and 8 bases from J, leaving 9 bases between. From germline, CDR1 is SQVTM and CDR2 ANQGSEA. CDR3 residues: CSVVRIDEQFF. The CDR3 nucleotides read TGCAGCGTTGTCAGGATAGATGAGCAGTTCTTC.

This clonotype occurred a few times. V gene TRBV4-2 combines with J gene TRBJ2-7; the match to TRBD1 covers 9 bases. J was trimmed by 3 bases and V by 4 bases; bases with no gene match: 7. Germline loops: CDR1 LGHNA, CDR2 YNFKEQ. This CDR3 region has 15 residues. CDR3 DNA sequence: TGTGCCAGCAGCCTCGACATGACAGGGGGCTACGAGCAGTACTTC. This encodes CASSLDMTGGYEQYF.

The chain carries TRBV28 and TRBJ2-5, with 11 bases that match TRBD2. V was pared by 3 bases and J by 1 base, with 7 bases of the junction left unmatched. Germline V gives CDR1 MDHEN, CDR2 SYDVKM. The length of the CDR3 is 17 residues. Written as DNA, the CDR3 is TGTGCCAGCAGTTTTTTAGCGGGAGGGCCTGGCCAAGAGACCCAGTACTTC. Its protein is CASSFLAGGPGQETQYF.

This clonotype was seen more than once but under ten times. CDR3 DNA: TGCAGTGCTAGGGGGGTGACTAGCGGGGGAATCACCTACGAGCAGTACTTC. This encodes CSARGVTSGGITYEQYF. The chain combines TRBV20-1 with TRBJ2-7, with TRBD2 identical over 12 bases. The CDR3 sequence is 17 residues long. The germline CDR1 and CDR2 sequences are DFQATT and SNEGSKA (reference sequence). J lost 2 bases, V lost 3 bases, and 11 bases had no gene match.

The table lists this clonotype with a few counts. The V call is TRBV9, the J call TRBJ1-2; D unresolved. CDR3 length: 14 residues. Trimming shortened V by 4 bases and J by 1 base, and 11 bases separated the two germline ends. From germline, CDR1 is SGDLS and CDR2 YYNGEE. The DNA for the CDR3 is TGTGCCAGCAGCCCAGGACCGATTAACTATGGCTACACCTTC. This gives the protein CASSPGPINYGYTF.

The CDR3 protein is CASSQQRGGPADTQYF. DNA of the CDR3: TGTGCCAGCAGCCAACAGCGGGGGGGCCCCGCAGATACGCAGTATTTT. The V and J genes are TRBV3-1 and TRBJ2-3, with TRBD2 identical over 10 bases. Germline-derived CDR1 and CDR2 are LGHDT and YNNKEL (reference sequence). The CDR3 is 16 residues long. V was pared by 2 bases and J by 4 bases, with 6 bases of the junction left unmatched.

This clonotype has a handful of counts. V and J are TRBV14 and TRBJ1-1; D call uncertain. Germline CDR1 reads SGHDN; CDR2 reads FVKESK. The CDR3 consists of 13 residues. V was shortened by 1 base and J by 6 bases, with 9 bases between the two germline ends. CDR3 sequence: CASSQARRAEAFF. CDR3 DNA: TGTGCCAGCAGCCAAGCCAGACGGGCTGAAGCTTTCTTT.

This clonotype was detected only a few times. CDR3 protein: CASSSEDGDYGYTF. The CDR3 region has the DNA TGTGCCAGCAGTTCCGAGGACGGTGACTATGGCTACACCTTC. The chain combines TRBV7-9 with TRBJ1-2; D is uncertain. V dropped 6 bases and J dropped 3 bases, with 14 bases sitting between them. This CDR3 is 14 amino acids long. The germline V gene encodes CDR1 SEHNR and CDR2 FQNEAQ (reference sequence).

The chain has TRBV5-1 and TRBJ2-3, with D possibly matching TRBD2 (6 bases). CDR1 is SGHRS and CDR2 is YFSETQ in the germline V gene. The CDR3 is 14 residues long. V lost 2 bases, J lost 4 bases, and 11 bases lay in between. CDR3 DNA sequence: TGCGCCAGCAGCTTTGGGAGCGGGCCAGATACGCAGTATTTT. Protein product: CASSFGSGPDTQYF.

This clonotype was seen only a few times. V is TRBV6-2 or TRBV6-3 and J is TRBJ2-2; unclear D gene. The CDR3 is 14 residues long. Germline CDR1 MNHEY, CDR2 SVGEGT. V was cut by 6 bases and J by 0 bases, with 8 bases left in between. DNA for the CDR3: TGTGCCAGCAGGTCTGACGCGAACACCGGGGAGCTGTTTTTT. Protein: CASRSDANTGELFF.

This clonotype has only a few counts. The rearrangement joins TRBV5-6 to TRBJ2-7, with 8 bases aligning to TRBD2. Looked up from germline, CDR1 is SGHDT and CDR2 is YYEEEE. The junction had 8 bases not matched to a gene; V was cut back by 5 bases and J by 4 bases. The CDR3 runs 14 residues. The CDR3 sequence: CASRTAGVGYEQYF. The DNA for the CDR3 is TGTGCCAGCAGGACAGCGGGAGTTGGATACGAGCAGTACTTC.

The genes are TRBV3-1 and TRBJ1-5; no definite D call. Germline CDR1 and CDR2: LGHDT and YNNKEL (reference sequence). This CDR3 spans 12 amino acids. V lost 1 base to trimming and J lost 7 bases, with 5 bases between them. The chain's CDR3 is CASSQGRQPQHF. In DNA, the CDR3 is TGTGCCAGCAGCCAAGGACGACAGCCCCAGCATTTT.

This chain uses TRBV2 with TRBJ1-5, with TRBD1 matching 8 bases. The length of the CDR3 is 15 residues. Germline values: CDR1 SNHLY, CDR2 FYNNEI. V was clipped by 6 bases and J by 3 bases; unmatched bases: 7. The CDR3 reads CASRADRASNQPQHF. CDR3 sequence (DNA): TGTGCCAGCAGAGCGGACAGGGCATCCAATCAGCCCCAGCATTTT.

This clonotype has more than one count but fewer than ten. The V gene is TRBV12-3 or TRBV12-4, the J gene TRBJ2-1; D might be TRBD1 (6 bases). The V and J ends lost 6 bases and 7 bases respectively, with 10 bases between them. The CDR3 has 12 residues. As DNA, the CDR3 is TGTGCCAGCAGCATACAGGGTAATGAGCAGTTCTTC. Protein: CASSIQGNEQFF.

This chain connects TRBV28 to TRBJ2-3, with 8 bases aligning to TRBD2. CDR3 length: 17 amino acids. CDR1 MDHEN and CDR2 SYDVKM come from the germline V gene. The V and J ends lost 5 bases and 2 bases, in that order; junction bases with no gene match: 12. As DNA, the CDR3 is TGTGCCAGCAGTCCCGGAGATAGCGGGAAGTTCACAGATACGCAGTATTTT. The encoded protein is CASSPGDSGKFTDTQYF.

The chain links TRBV5-6 to TRBJ1-2, with D maybe TRBD1 (5 bases). Germline CDR1 and CDR2: SGHDT and YYEEEE. V was cut by 2 bases and J by 0 bases, with 11 bases left in between. The CDR3 totals 15 residues. The CDR3 sequence: CASSFTGRANYGYTF. CDR3 nucleotides: TGTGCCAGCAGCTTTACGGGACGGGCTAACTATGGCTACACCTTC.

In its sample, this clonotype was seen a few times. V and J are TRBV7-2 and TRBJ2-1; possibly TRBD1 for D (6 bases). Germline values: CDR1 SGHTA, CDR2 FQGNSA. This CDR3 spans 16 amino acids. V shed 3 bases and J shed 5 bases, with 17 bases lying between them. For the CDR3, the DNA is TGTGCCAGCAGCTTGGGACATACCCGCCCAAACAATGAGCAGTTCTTC. Protein: CASSLGHTRPNNEQFF. The complete variable domain, with remaining parts taken from reference TRBV7-2 and TRBJ2-1, reads GAGVSQSPSNKVTEKGKDVELRCDPISGHTALYWYRQSLGQGLEFLIYFQGNSAPDKSGLPSDRFSAERTGGSVSTLTIQRTQQEDSAVYLCASSLGHTRPNNEQFFGPGTRLTVL.

This clonotype has just a few counts. This chain links TRBV6-1 with TRBJ2-3; perhaps TRBD2 as D (5 bases). V was trimmed by 7 bases and J by 1 base, leaving 18 bases between them. Germline lookup yields CDR1 MNHNS and CDR2 SASEGT. The length of the CDR3 is 16 residues. CDR3 bases: TGTGCCAGCAAACCTCTAACCGGGGTGGGCACAGATACGCAGTATTTT. As protein: CASKPLTGVGTDTQYF.

This clonotype was counted at least ten times. This chain links TRBV7-9 with TRBJ2-3; D unclear. CDR3 length equals 11 residues. Germline assignment: CDR1 SEHNR and CDR2 FQNEAQ (reference sequence). V shed 8 bases and J shed 2 bases, with 5 bases lying between them. This chain's CDR3 is CASGNTDTQYF. The CDR3 DNA follows: TGTGCCAGCGGGAACACAGATACGCAGTATTTT. Combining the CDR3 with reference TRBV7-9 and TRBJ2-3 gives the whole variable domain DTGVSQNPRHKITKRGQNVTFRCDPISEHNRLYWYRQTLGQGPEFLTYFQNEAQLEKSRLLSDRFSAERPKGSFSTLEIQRTEQGDSAMYLCASGNTDTQYFGPGTRLTVL.

This clonotype was detected a few times. The chain recombines TRBV12-3 or TRBV12-4 with TRBJ1-5; D not certain. V was shortened by 4 bases and J by 11 bases, with 12 bases between the two germline ends. The CDR3 is made up of 12 amino acids. The CDR3 is CASSYRVKTQHF. The CDR3 nucleotides are TGTGCCAGCAGTTACCGGGTAAAGACCCAGCATTTT.

This clonotype has a handful of counts. The chain links TRBV5-1 to TRBJ2-1; 11 bases fit TRBD1. The CDR3 contains 19 residues. CDR1 and CDR2 (germline): SGHRS, YFSETQ. The J segment lost 4 bases and the V segment lost 0 bases, leaving 12 bases of the junction unmatched. In DNA form, the CDR3 reads TGCGCCAGCAGCTTGGCCCCTAGGGACAGGGGGTACTATTACAATGAGCAGTTCTTC. Encoded protein: CASSLAPRDRGYYYNEQFF.

There are many counts of this clonotype. This chain links TRBV7-9 with TRBJ2-1; 7 nucleotides align to TRBD2. The germline V gene encodes CDR1 SEHNR and CDR2 FQNEAQ (reference sequence). The CDR3 has 15 amino acids. Losses at the gene ends were 1 base for V and 5 bases for J; bases not matched to a gene: 5. CDR3 in amino acids: CASSLGAGTNNEQFF. CDR3 DNA sequence: TGTGCCAGCAGCTTAGGAGCGGGGACGAACAATGAGCAGTTCTTC.

This clonotype was detected only a few times. The chain links TRBV12-3 or TRBV12-4 to TRBJ2-7; D is possibly TRBD2 (6 bases). The V gene lost 8 bases and the J gene lost 3 bases, with 17 bases spanning the gap. This CDR3 contains 14 residues. Here the CDR3 DNA reads TGTGCCAGCCGCCGGGGCCGGGGGAACTACGAGCAGTACTTC. It specifies CASRRGRGNYEQYF.

This clonotype was detected ten times or more. The V and J genes are TRBV18 and TRBJ2-7; D call uncertain. Trimming pared 2 bases from V and 4 bases from J, leaving 27 bases between. The germline gives CDR1 KGHSH, CDR2 LQKENI. The CDR3 runs to 19 residues. The CDR3: CASSPGVRSANDGLYEQYF. CDR3 sequence (DNA): TGTGCCAGCTCACCAGGTGTACGTAGTGCCAACGACGGGCTTTACGAGCAGTACTTC.